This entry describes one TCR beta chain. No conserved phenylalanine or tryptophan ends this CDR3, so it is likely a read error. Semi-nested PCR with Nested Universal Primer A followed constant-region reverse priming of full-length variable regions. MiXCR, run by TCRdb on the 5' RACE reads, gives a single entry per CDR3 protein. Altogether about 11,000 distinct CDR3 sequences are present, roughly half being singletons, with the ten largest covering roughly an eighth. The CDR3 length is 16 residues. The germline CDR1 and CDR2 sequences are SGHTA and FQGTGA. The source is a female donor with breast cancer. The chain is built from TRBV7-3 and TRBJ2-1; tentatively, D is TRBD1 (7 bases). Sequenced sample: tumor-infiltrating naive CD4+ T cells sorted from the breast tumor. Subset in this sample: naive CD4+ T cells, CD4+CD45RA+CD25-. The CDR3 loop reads CASSLNSGGFYSEQFV. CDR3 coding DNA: TGTGCCAGCAGCTTAAATTCAGGGGGGTTCTACAGTGAGCAGTTCGTC.